The TCR beta chain under discussion was sequenced for a study of prognosis after radiotherapy for stage I lung cancer. Study-level background: From early 2018 through early 2019, patients with stage I non-small cell lung cancer were enrolled. The study's findings and limits: After stereotactic body radiation therapy, unique TCR clone counts dropped from a median of around 10,000 to 6,500.

The V end was cut by 4 bases, the J end by 7 bases, with 19 bases between. Germline V lookup: CDR1 MNHEY, CDR2 SVGAGI. CDR3 length equals 16 residues. On this clonotype: Its antigen remains unidentified. A read error may be the cause here, since a much bigger clone is one base away.

Two-round multiplex PCR amplified TCR beta CDR3 from genomic DNA. Primers specific to each TRBV and TRBJ gene drove first-round PCR. One entry per CDR3 protein, called by TCRdb with MiXCR from the multiplex PCR reads. Of some 35,000 distinct CDR3 sequences listed, less than 35% are singletons. V usage is TRBV6-5 and J usage is TRBJ1-4; no definite D call. Sequences were derived from PBMCs, sampled before or after stereotactic body radiation therapy (not recorded which). This receptor was taken from a donor of 50 years or more with non-small cell lung cancer. The CDR3 nucleotides read TGTGCCAGCAGTTTTCCGGGTACTCCCGAGGTTGAAAAACTGTTTTTT. Translation gives CASSFPGTPEVEKLFF.